These 11 T cell receptor beta chains were sequenced from one sample in a study of CD8+CD57+ T cells in acquired aplastic anemia listed by TCRdb under 2018. The sequencer listed for this sample is Illumina HiSeq 2000. Genomic DNA served as template for TCR beta VDJ combination and CDR3 sequence profiling. TCRdb reanalyzed the raw reads on its own, using fastp at Q25 for trimming and MiXCR for clone calling, and kept in-frame beta chains. Entries that share a CDR3 protein sequence are merged under the most common genes and DNA. In this sample the table shows about 71,000 distinct CDR3 sequences, approximately 50% of which occur a single time. Of the sample, about 8.3% falls within the top ten clones. Sequenced material: sorted CD4+, CD8+, or CD8+CD57+ T cells (not recorded which) from PBMCs. All receptors derive from a human donor in good health, serving as a control.

The chain couples TRBV9 to TRBJ2-7; TRBD2 agrees at 11 bases. V trimming: 2 bases; J trimming: 1 base; junction bases outside the gene matches: 2. CDR1 SGDLS and CDR2 YYNGEE come from the germline V gene. The CDR3 contains 15 residues. CDR3 coding DNA: TGTGCCAGCAGCGTTAGCGGGGGGGCATCCTACGAGCAGTACTTC. Its translation is CASSVSGGASYEQYF.

The rearrangement joins TRBV25-1 to TRBJ2-3; 7 bases line up with TRBD2. The germline CDR1 and CDR2 sequences are MGHDK and SYGVNS. The CDR3 has 14 amino acids. J gave up 3 bases and V 6 bases, and 6 bases lay outside the gene matches. The CDR3 region has the DNA TGTGCCAGCAGGGGGGGGGAGTTTACAGATACGCAGTATTTT. Encoded protein: CASRGGEFTDTQYF.

The rearrangement uses TRBV15 and TRBJ1-2; D remains ambiguous. The V end was cut by 6 bases, the J end by 8 bases, with 13 bases between. CDR1 LNHNV and CDR2 YYDKDF come from the germline V gene (reference sequence). This CDR3 has 12 residues. This CDR3 is CATSQRIDGYTF. CDR3 DNA: TGTGCCACCAGTCAAAGAATCGACGGCTACACCTTC.

The rearrangement links TRBV2 to TRBJ2-7; the match to TRBD1 covers 9 bases. The CDR3 is 13 residues long. From germline, CDR1 is SNHLY and CDR2 FYNNEI. The junction had 8 bases not matched to a gene; V was cut back by 8 bases and J by 6 bases. The CDR3 region has the DNA TGTGCCAGCGATAGGACAGGGGTAAGCGAGCAGTACTTC. Translated, it gives CASDRTGVSEQYF.

V and J are TRBV29-1 and TRBJ2-5; D might be TRBD2 (6 bases). This CDR3 is built from 15 residues. V shed 2 bases and J shed 2 bases, with 15 bases lying between them. Germline lookup yields CDR1 SQVTM and CDR2 ANQGSEA. The CDR3 sequence: CSVETAGRRQETQYF. In DNA form, the CDR3 reads TGCAGCGTTGAAACGGCGGGGAGACGACAAGAGACCCAGTACTTC.

The CDR3 DNA follows: TGTGCCAGCAGCTTAGATGGAATAGGAGGATCAGAGACCCAGTACTTC. This encodes CASSLDGIGGSETQYF. The chain uses TRBV11-3 and TRBJ2-5; possibly TRBD2 for D (5 bases). Germline V lookup: CDR1 SGHNT, CDR2 YENEEA. This CDR3 has 16 residues. V was cut by 0 bases and J by 4 bases, with 15 bases left in between.

This clonotype was seen repeatedly, ten times or more. The chain is built from TRBV7-2 and TRBJ1-5; D unresolved. There are 15 residues in the CDR3. V dropped 1 base and J dropped 0 bases, with 7 bases sitting between them. CDR1 SGHTA and CDR2 FQGNSA come from the germline V gene. For the CDR3, the DNA is TGTGCCAGCAGCTTAGTACTTAATAGCAATCAGCCCCAGCATTTT. Translating it yields CASSLVLNSNQPQHF.

Remarks on this clonotype: At one of its ends the junction is not consistent with the germline gene, which may arise from a read error. The J gene is TRBJ2-1, the V gene TRBV2; TRBD2 matches 11 bases. The V gene's germline CDR1 is SNHLY and CDR2 FYNNEI. There are 16 residues in the CDR3. This CDR3 reads CASSETGTSGYSEQFF. In DNA form, the CDR3 reads TGTGCCAGCAGTGAAACCGGGACTAGCGGTTACAGTGAGCAGTTCTTC. Full variable domain (missing parts from reference TRBV2 and TRBJ2-1): EPEVTQTPSHQVTQMGQEVILRCVPISNHLYFYWYRQILGQKVEFLVSFYNNEISEKSEIFDDQFSVERPDGSNFTLKIRSTKLEDSAMYFCASSETGTSGYSEQFFGPGTRLTVL.

V gene TRBV6-4 combines with J gene TRBJ2-3; D possibly corresponds to TRBD1 (9 bases). The CDR3 contains 20 residues. CDR1 is MRHNA and CDR2 is SNTAGT in the germline V gene. The V end lost 6 bases, the J end lost 0 bases, and 28 bases lay between the germline ends. CDR3 amino acids: CASRDTVGTGSGGSTDTQYF. CDR3 sequence (DNA): TGTGCCAGCAGAGACACGGTTGGGACAGGGTCGGGGGGGAGCACAGATACGCAGTATTTT.

A single count supports this clonotype. The J gene is TRBJ2-1, the V gene TRBV2; 10 bases fit TRBD2. The V and J ends lost 3 bases and 6 bases, in that order; junction bases with no gene match: 5. The CDR3 is made up of 15 amino acids. CDR1 is SNHLY and CDR2 is FYNNEI in the germline V gene. The CDR3 spells CASSDASGGANEQFF. CDR3 coding DNA: TGTGCCAGCAGTGATGCAAGCGGGGGGGCCAATGAGCAGTTCTTC.

With respect to this clonotype: The junction differs from germline at one of its ends, possibly a read error. The CDR3 nucleotides read TGCGCCAGCAGCCAAGGGTTCTATCAGCCCCGGCATTTC. Translated: CASSQGFYQPRHF. This sequence joins TRBV4-1 and TRBJ1-5; D call uncertain. CDR3 size: 13 residues. CDR1 is MGHRA, CDR2 YSYEKL, per germline.